Sequencing of this T cell receptor (beta chain) was carried out in a study of T-cell reconstitution after alpha-beta-depleted transplantation in children (dated by TCRdb to 2015 to 2016). About the investigation overall: T-cell immune reconstitution after TCRalphabeta/CD19-depleted allogeneic hematopoietic cell transplantation in children was quantitatively tracked in the study by means of TCR repertoire profiling.

The CDR3 contains 12 residues, cysteine and phenylalanine counted. Only CDR3 DNA is held: 36 bases, read in frame from base 1. Here V drops 7 bases and J drops 3 bases, and the junction holds 2 bases not matched to any gene. From the germline V gene, CDR1 is SGHRS and CDR2 is YFSETQ. Libraries were prepared through PCR. The sequencer was an Illumina HiSeq 2500. To normalize quantification of the TCRbeta repertoire, the TCR libraries were built with molecular barcoding that relied on unique molecular identifiers. TCRdb reprocessed the public reads (quality trimming at Q25 with fastp, clone calling with MiXCR) and kept in-frame beta chains. When rows share a CDR3 protein, they turn into one entry using the most common DNA and genes. Present in this sample are 450,000 to 500,000 distinct CDR3 sequences, around 13% of which were seen just once. About 6% of the sample comes from the top ten. About this clonotype itself: It lacks a known antigen. No base quality values were provided; no much bigger clone lies one nucleotide off.

The chain is made from TRBV5-1 and TRBJ2-5, with 8 junctional bases fitting TRBD1. The sequence derives from a human donor who donated a stem cell graft to a child with combined immunodeficiency. Source: PBMCs from the stem cell graft donor, taken from the stem cell graft. At the DNA level, the sequence is TGCGCCAGCGGACAGGGAAAAGAGACCCAGTACTTC. It translates as CASGQGKETQYF.